The T cell receptor (beta chain) described here comes from a study of cytomegalovirus exposure and HLA in healthy donors. Overall study: Drawn from HLA-typed donors, roughly 87 million unique TCRs were held in an early data release.

Overall study findings and caveats: The study flagged 150 to 200 TCR beta chains as cytomegalovirus-associated.

V dropped 2 bases and J dropped 7 bases, with 18 bases sitting between them. CDR1 and CDR2 from the germline V gene are SGHAT and FQDESV (reference sequence). The CDR3 totals 16 residues. 13 Jbeta primers and 60 Vbeta primers were used for the PCR. Assay used: immunoSEQ multiplex PCR; TCRdb lists only in-frame clones, some missing. The table includes roughly 190,000 clones, under 80% detected once. Of note for this clone: The antigen remains undetermined.

The sequenced sample consisted of PBMCs. This sequence was found in a man aged 25 to 40 in good health and CMV-seropositive. The J gene is TRBJ2-1, the V gene TRBV11-1; TRBD1 might be the D (6 bases). CDR3 sequence reads: CASSLTAPDSGNEQFF. For the CDR3, the DNA is TGTGCCAGCAGCTTAACTGCCCCGGACAGCGGAAATGAGCAGTTCTTC.